This paragraph covers one T cell receptor beta chain sequence. Its antigen is undetermined. Sampled blood was obtained at baseline, cycle 4 day 1, and cycle 7 day 1. This record comes from a study of OX40 agonist ivuxolimab in advanced cancers. Study at large: Under the entry rules, prior anti-PD-1, anti-PD-L1 or anti-CTLA-4 therapy was allowed, and more than 35% had some.

The V and J ends lost 6 bases and 2 bases, in that order; junction bases with no gene match: 12. CDR1 is MNHEY and CDR2 is SMNVEV in the germline V gene (reference sequence). The CDR3 covers 17 residues. Findings and caveats of the study: The study found among the lowest clonal expansion in partial responders at 0.1-3.0 mg/kg. Clones of CD4+ and CD8+ blood T cells grew by week 6 at doses of 0.1 to 3.0 mg/kg.

Clones were read by immunoSEQ multiplex PCR, and TCRdb kept only the in-frame ones, dropping some. This table has about 75,000 clones, 90% appearing once. The TCR was taken from an adult with an advanced solid tumor such as melanoma, head and neck, liver or kidney cancer. Material: CD4+ or CD8+ T cells sorted from blood, obtained in a trial of the OX40 agonist ivuxolimab. V usage is TRBV27 and J usage is TRBJ1-1; 10 nucleotides align to TRBD1. The CDR3 protein is CASSLLGQGLINTEAFF. In DNA form, the CDR3 reads TGTGCCAGCAGCCTCTTGGGACAGGGGCTTATAAACACTGAAGCTTTCTTT.